This entry features one T cell receptor (beta chain) sequence. What it binds is not known. The sample comes from a study of CD8 T cells in Susac syndrome. It was with random hexamers that 0.5 to 1 ug RNA was reverse transcribed. TCRdb itself ran the immunoSEQ multiplex PCR reads through MiXCR, one entry per CDR3 protein. Here the sample spans about 73,000 distinct CDR3 sequences, approximately 94% being singletons. Study results and caveats: The study acknowledged a relatively small number of individuals in its TCR sequencing and HLA analysis.

Trimming cost V 2 bases and J 1 base, with 5 bases left between them. CDR3 size: 13 residues. Germline loops: CDR1 MNHEY, CDR2 SMNVEV (reference sequence). Source material: CD8+ T cells from PBMCs. The chain joins TRBV27 to TRBJ1-1; D perhaps matches TRBD1 (5 bases). The clonotype was recovered from a human donor with multiple sclerosis. CDR3 in DNA: TGTGCCAGCAGTTTACAGGGGAACACTGAAGCTTTCTTT. Translating it yields CASSLQGNTEAFF.